Listed here are 19 T cell receptor beta chains from one sample, sequenced in a study of blood T cell repertoires in COVID-19. TCRdb keeps only in-frame clones here, not all; method: immunoSEQ multiplex PCR. The sample holds approximately 280,000 clones, around 85% seen once. Sequencing was performed on peripheral blood. The source is a human donor with COVID-19, enrolled during active disease. The donor label of this sample is uncertain.

The V and J genes are TRBV19 and TRBJ1-1; D is possibly TRBD1 (6 bases). CDR1 LNHDA and CDR2 SQIVND come from the germline V gene (reference sequence). This CDR3 spans 14 amino acids. Trimming removed 5 bases from V and 5 bases from J, with 15 bases in between. CDR3 sequence (DNA): TGTGCCAGTAGTGCCTCCAACAGGGAAACTGAAGCTTTCTTT. This sequence encodes CASSASNRETEAFF. The entire variable domain, with the rest obtained from reference TRBV19 and TRBJ1-1, is as follows: DGGITQSPKYLFRKEGQNVTLSCEQNLNHDAMYWYRQDPGQGLRLIYYSQIVNDFQKGDIAEGYSVSREKKESFPLTVTSAQKNPTAFYLCASSASNRETEAFFGQGTRLTVV.

Ten or more counts support this clone. The genes are TRBV4-1 and TRBJ2-3; 9 nucleotides agree with TRBD1. In germline, CDR1 is MGHRA, CDR2 YSYEKL. CDR3 size: 15 residues. V shed 4 bases, J shed 4 bases, and the junction held 6 bases outside the gene matches. The CDR3 loop reads CASSLTGGPPDTQYF. CDR3 in DNA: TGCGCCAGCAGCCTCACAGGGGGCCCCCCAGATACGCAGTATTTT.

The chain links TRBV28 to TRBJ1-2, with D perhaps matching TRBD1 (5 bases). V gave up 3 bases and J gave up 4 bases, with 12 bases separating them. Germline V gene lookup returns CDR1 MDHEN and CDR2 SYDVKM. The CDR3 is 14 residues long. The CDR3 bases are TGTGCCAGCAGTTTGCTAGACAGAGCCTATGGCTACACCTTC. This sequence encodes CASSLLDRAYGYTF.

The chain recombines TRBV7-3 with TRBJ2-1; 7 bases align to TRBD1. V dropped 6 bases and J dropped 7; count of bases not matched to a gene: 12. The length of the CDR3 is 15 residues. Germline V lookup: CDR1 SGHTA, CDR2 FQGTGA. The CDR3 DNA reads as TGTGCCAGCAGTCAATACTCGACAGGGATTAATGAGCAGTTCTTC. It specifies CASSQYSTGINEQFF.

The chain combines TRBV28 with TRBJ1-2; D remains ambiguous. CDR1 and CDR2 from the germline V gene are MDHEN and SYDVKM. Trimming cost V 3 bases and J 8 bases, with 10 bases left between them. This CDR3 comprises 12 residues. CDR3 protein: CASSFYSQGYTF. CDR3 sequence (DNA): TGTGCCAGCAGTTTTTACAGCCAAGGCTACACCTTC.

The genes are TRBV24-1 and TRBJ2-3, with 12 positions matching TRBD2. Germline trimming cut 2 bases from V and 2 bases from J; bases unmatched to any gene: 4. The germline CDR1 and CDR2 sequences are KGHDR and SFDVKD. The CDR3 covers 17 residues. The CDR3: CATSDSGLAGHTDTQYF. The CDR3 DNA follows: TGTGCCACCAGTGATTCAGGACTAGCGGGACACACAGATACGCAGTATTTT.

In its sample, this clone was seen a few times. The chain couples TRBV19 to TRBJ2-3, with 11 positions matching TRBD2. Per the germline V gene, CDR1 is LNHDA and CDR2 is SQIVND (reference sequence). The length of the CDR3 is 15 residues. V dropped 5 bases and J dropped 4; count of bases not matched to a gene: 5. The CDR3 sequence is CASSVLAGGADTQYF. The CDR3 DNA follows: TGTGCCAGTAGTGTCTTAGCGGGAGGGGCAGATACGCAGTATTTT. Looking up the rest from reference TRBV19 and TRBJ2-3 gives the full variable domain: DGGITQSPKYLFRKEGQNVTLSCEQNLNHDAMYWYRQDPGQGLRLIYYSQIVNDFQKGDIAEGYSVSREKKESFPLTVTSAQKNPTAFYLCASSVLAGGADTQYFGPGTRLTVL.

The V gene is TRBV5-6, the J gene TRBJ2-7; 9 bases align to TRBD1. Trimming at V came to 4 bases and at J to 0 bases, leaving 5 bases not matched to a gene. CDR1 SGHDT and CDR2 YYEEEE come from the germline V gene. CDR3 size: 15 residues. CDR3 coding DNA: TGTGCCAGCAGCGCCGGGACAGGGATCTCCTACGAGCAGTACTTC. Amino acids: CASSAGTGISYEQYF.

The chain has TRBV6-6 and TRBJ2-7; 9 positions match TRBD1. V lost 2 bases, J lost 3 bases, and 5 bases stayed unmatched. The CDR3 is made up of 15 amino acids. Per germline, CDR1 MNHNY and CDR2 SVGAGI (reference sequence). CDR3: CASSYGDRADYEQYF. DNA for the CDR3: TGTGCCAGCAGTTACGGGGACAGGGCCGACTACGAGCAGTACTTC.

This chain connects TRBV4-2 to TRBJ2-3, with D unresolved. V was cut by 0 bases and J by 1 base, with 8 bases left in between. Germline CDR1 LGHNA, CDR2 YNFKEQ. The CDR3 has 15 residues. DNA for the CDR3: TGTGCCAGCAGCCAAGAGGAACGGGGCACAGATACGCAGTATTTT. It codes for CASSQEERGTDTQYF.

As to this clone: Other DNA sequences within the sample encode an identical CDR3. V and J are TRBV7-3 and TRBJ2-3, with D perhaps TRBD2 (6 bases). The V and J ends lost 5 bases and 1 base respectively, with 10 bases between them. The CDR3 contains 14 residues. Germline CDR1 is SGHTA and CDR2 is FQGTGA. The CDR3 here is CASSLSGGTDTQYF. In DNA, the CDR3 is TGTGCCAGCAGCCTTAGCGGTGGCACAGATACGCAGTATTTT.

This chain joins TRBV25-1 and TRBJ1-2; D is perhaps TRBD1 (6 bases). V lost 2 bases, J lost 5 bases, and 15 bases lay in between. The CDR3 runs to 15 residues. Germline lookup yields CDR1 MGHDK and CDR2 SYGVNS. CDR3 coding DNA: TGTGCCAGCAGTGAACCCATAGGACAGAGTTATGGCTACACCTTC. Translating gives CASSEPIGQSYGYTF.

This sequence joins TRBV4-3 and TRBJ2-7; the match to TRBD1 covers 7 bases. Germline-derived CDR1 and CDR2 are LGHNA and YSLEER. J was trimmed by 3 bases and V by 0 bases; bases with no gene match: 11. The CDR3 contains 17 residues. The CDR3 sequence: CASSQEAGQGDFYEQYF. CDR3 bases: TGCGCCAGCAGCCAAGAAGCAGGGCAGGGGGATTTCTACGAGCAGTACTTC.

The chain recombines TRBV6-5 with TRBJ1-2; maybe TRBD1 (6 bases). V was trimmed by 6 bases and J by 3 bases, leaving 14 bases between them. Germline CDR1 and CDR2: MNHEY and SVGAGI. The CDR3 sequence is 14 residues long. The CDR3 region has the DNA TGTGCCAGCAGGCCTACAGGGTCCGACTATGGCTACACCTTC. Its translation is CASRPTGSDYGYTF.

The gene calls are TRBV3-1 (or the pseudogene TRBV3-2) and TRBJ2-1, with TRBD2 identical over 8 bases. V shed 1 base and J 1 base; nucleotides not matched to a gene: 12. Looked up from germline, CDR1 is LGHDT and CDR2 is YNNKEL (reference sequence). CDR3 length: 19 amino acids. For the CDR3, the DNA is TGTGCCAGCAGCCAAGCCCGGGGTAGCGGGGCACTATCCTACAATGAGCAGTTCTTC. Protein: CASSQARGSGALSYNEQFF.

This chain's CDR3 is CASTPPGFENYGYTF. CDR3 coding DNA: TGTGCCAGCACCCCTCCAGGGTTTGAGAACTATGGCTACACCTTC. The rearrangement joins TRBV28 to TRBJ1-2, with D perhaps TRBD1 (5 bases). The V gene's germline CDR1 is MDHEN and CDR2 SYDVKM. V was clipped by 7 bases and J by 2 bases, with 17 bases between them. This CDR3 has 15 amino acids.

The chain recombines TRBV6-1 with TRBJ2-2; tentative D call: TRBD2 (6 bases). The V and J ends lost 1 base and 7 bases respectively, with 7 bases between them. CDR3 size: 13 residues. CDR1 and CDR2 (germline): MNHNS, SASEGT. Here the CDR3 reads CASSEGRGGELFF. The CDR3 DNA is TGTGCCAGCAGTGAAGGGCGGGGCGGGGAGCTGTTTTTT.

This chain joins TRBV7-2 and TRBJ1-1; TRBD1 matches 7 bases. The germline gives CDR1 SGHTA, CDR2 FQGNSA. The CDR3 extends over 14 amino acids. V gave up 1 base and J gave up 4 bases; unmatched junction bases: 3. The CDR3 DNA reads as TGTGCCAGCAGCTTAGTGGGACAGCTCACTGAAGCTTTCTTT. Residues: CASSLVGQLTEAFF.

The chain's CDR3 is CASTPGLAGVYDTQYF. In DNA form, the CDR3 reads TGTGCCAGCACCCCCGGACTAGCGGGAGTTTACGATACGCAGTATTTT. The V and J genes are TRBV6-2 or TRBV6-3 and TRBJ2-3; 13 positions agree with TRBD2. The CDR3 is 16 amino acids. Trimming removed 7 bases from V and 6 bases from J; junction bases left unmatched: 10. In germline, CDR1 is MNHEY, CDR2 SVGEGT.